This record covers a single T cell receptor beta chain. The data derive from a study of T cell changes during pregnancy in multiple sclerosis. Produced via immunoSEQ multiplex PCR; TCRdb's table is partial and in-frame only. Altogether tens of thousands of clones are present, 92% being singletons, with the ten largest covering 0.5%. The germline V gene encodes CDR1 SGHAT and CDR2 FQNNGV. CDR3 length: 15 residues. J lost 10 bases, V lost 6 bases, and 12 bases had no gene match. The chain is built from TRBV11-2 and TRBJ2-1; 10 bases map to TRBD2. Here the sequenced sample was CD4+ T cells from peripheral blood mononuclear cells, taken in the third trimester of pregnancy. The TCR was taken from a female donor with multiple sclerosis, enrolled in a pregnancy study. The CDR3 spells CASRQRSGGAGEQFF. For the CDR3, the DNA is TGTGCCAGCAGACAAAGGAGCGGGGGGGCGGGGGAGCAGTTCTTC.